A selection of T cell receptor beta chains follows, all from one sample in a study of blood T cell repertoires in COVID-19. Assay used: immunoSEQ multiplex PCR; TCRdb lists only in-frame clones, some missing. The sample contains tens of thousands of clones, roughly 87% of which appear only once. Sequencing was carried out using peripheral blood. The receptors were sampled from a human donor in a cohort sampled during active COVID-19. Each CDR3 is given with its conserved first and last residue. The order of the fields is CDR3 protein, CDR3 DNA, clone size, CDR3 length, J gene, V gene, D gene. D genes are given only for firm matches. Part of the rows lack a size; the others show once, few, many or a class for expanded clones.

CDR3: CASSPGLASHEQYF
DNA: TGCGCCAGCAGCCCAGGACTAGCCAGCCACGAGCAGTACTTC
size: .
length: 14
J: TRBJ2-7
V: TRBV5-1
D: TRBD2

CDR3: CASSVGPAAEEKLFF
DNA: TGTGCCAGCAGCGTAGGACCAGCAGCGGAAGAAAAACTGTTTTTT
size: .
length: 15
J: TRBJ1-4
V: TRBV9
D: .

CDR3: CASSQDWYGTEAFF
DNA: TGCGCCAGCAGCCAAGACTGGTACGGCACTGAAGCTTTCTTT
size: .
length: 14
J: TRBJ1-1
V: TRBV4-1
D: .

CDR3: CASSYTGYGTGELFF
DNA: TGTGCCAGCAGTTATACAGGGTACGGCACCGGGGAGCTGTTTTTT
size: once
length: 15
J: TRBJ2-2
V: TRBV6-6
D: .

CDR3: CASSRQGPTGELFF
DNA: TGTGCCAGCAGTCGACAGGGTCCGACCGGGGAGCTGTTTTTT
size: .
length: 14
J: TRBJ2-2
V: TRBV5-5
D: TRBD1

CDR3: CASTTGITNEKLFF
DNA: TGTGCCAGTACGACAGGGATAACTAATGAAAAACTGTTTTTT
size: once
length: 14
J: TRBJ1-4
V: TRBV19
D: TRBD1

CDR3: CASSFPSGGTGELFF
DNA: TGTGCCAGCAGTTTTCCCAGCGGGGGCACCGGGGAGCTGTTTTTT
size: .
length: 15
J: TRBJ2-2
V: TRBV7-3
D: TRBD2

CDR3: CASSQHGTPITYQPQHF
DNA: TGCGCCAGCAGTCAACACGGGACACCCATAACATATCAGCCCCAGCATTTT
size: .
length: 17
J: TRBJ1-5
V: TRBV23-1
D: .

CDR3: CASSAEVIAGGTEQFF
DNA: TGTGCCAGCAGTGCCGAGGTGATAGCGGGAGGTACTGAGCAGTTCTTC
size: .
length: 16
J: TRBJ2-1
V: TRBV6-1
D: TRBD2

CDR3: CASSYSQPTVEFF
DNA: TGTGCCAGCAGTTACTCGCAACCAACGGTGGAGTTCTTC
size: .
length: 13
J: TRBJ2-1
V: TRBV6-5
D: .

CDR3: CASSADSPGELFF
DNA: TGCGCCAGCAGCGCTGACAGTCCCGGGGAGCTGTTTTTT
size: .
length: 13
J: TRBJ2-2
V: TRBV5-1
D: .

CDR3: CASSERGAPYNEQFF
DNA: TGTGCCAGCAGTGAACGCGGGGCCCCCTACAATGAGCAGTTCTTC
size: .
length: 15
J: TRBJ2-1
V: TRBV2
D: .

CDR3: CASSQLAGLTDTQYF
DNA: TGTGCCAGCAGTCAACTAGCGGGACTCACAGATACGCAGTATTTT
size: .
length: 15
J: TRBJ2-3
V: TRBV28
D: TRBD2

CDR3: CASSSGTSGSDTQYF
DNA: TGTGCCAGCAGTAGCGGGACTAGCGGGAGTGATACGCAGTATTTT
size: .
length: 15
J: TRBJ2-3
V: TRBV28
D: TRBD2

CDR3: CASSIQGTSEGHEQFF
DNA: TGTGCCAGTAGTATTCAGGGGACTAGCGAGGGCCATGAGCAGTTCTTC
size: once
length: 16
J: TRBJ2-1
V: TRBV19
D: TRBD2

CDR3: CASSQTSAYNEQFF
DNA: TGTGCCAGCAGCCAGACTAGCGCTTACAATGAGCAGTTCTTC
size: once
length: 14
J: TRBJ2-1
V: TRBV4-2
D: TRBD2

CDR3: CASRSGTESSYNSPLHF
DNA: TGCGCCAGCCGCTCCGGGACAGAAAGCTCCTATAATTCACCCCTCCACTTT
size: .
length: 17
J: TRBJ1-6
V: TRBV4-3
D: TRBD1

CDR3: CASSLSTGPTGELFF
DNA: TGTGCCAGCAGCTTAAGTACAGGGCCCACCGGGGAGCTGTTTTTT
size: .
length: 15
J: TRBJ2-2
V: TRBV11-3
D: .

CDR3: CASSRGTVVNQPQHF
DNA: TGTGCCAGCAGCCGAGGGACAGTGGTGAATCAGCCCCAGCATTTT
size: .
length: 15
J: TRBJ1-5
V: TRBV5-6
D: TRBD1

CDR3: CASSIGQGAAEQYF
DNA: TGTGCCAGCAGTATCGGGCAGGGGGCTGCCGAGCAGTACTTC
size: .
length: 14
J: TRBJ2-7
V: TRBV28
D: TRBD1

CDR3: CATSRQVRMPLEQYF
DNA: TGCGCCACCAGCCGACAGGTCAGGATGCCGCTCGAGCAGTACTTC
size: .
length: 15
J: TRBJ2-7
V: TRBV10-1
D: .

CDR3: CASSQVLRADTDTQYF
DNA: TGTGCCAGCAGTCAAGTACTGCGGGCGGACACAGATACGCAGTATTTT
size: .
length: 16
J: TRBJ2-3
V: TRBV2
D: .

CDR3: CASSQLRLAGRREQYF
DNA: TGCGCCAGCAGCCAACTTAGACTAGCGGGACGTCGGGAGCAGTACTTC
size: .
length: 16
J: TRBJ2-7
V: TRBV4-1
D: TRBD2

CDR3: CASSEERSIEAFF
DNA: TGTGCCAGCAGTGAAGAACGGTCTATTGAAGCTTTCTTT
size: once
length: 13
J: TRBJ1-1
V: TRBV2
D: .

CDR3: CASSQGLLAGNKFF
DNA: TGCGCCAGCAGCCAAGGTCTACTAGCGGGAAATAAGTTCTTC
size: .
length: 14
J: TRBJ2-1
V: TRBV4-1
D: TRBD2

CDR3: CASTYSGGTDTQYF
DNA: TGCGCCAGCACCTATAGCGGTGGCACAGATACGCAGTATTTT
size: .
length: 14
J: TRBJ2-3
V: TRBV5-1
D: .

CDR3: CASSYSQGTYEQYF
DNA: TGTGCCAGCAGTTACTCGCAGGGTACCTACGAGCAGTACTTC
size: once
length: 14
J: TRBJ2-7
V: TRBV6-5
D: .

CDR3: CASSRAATPGYTDTQYF
DNA: TGTGCCAGTAGCCGAGCGGCTACGCCGGGGTACACAGATACGCAGTATTTT
size: .
length: 17
J: TRBJ2-3
V: TRBV19
D: .

CDR3: CAWSESSYEQYF
DNA: TGTGCCTGGAGTGAGAGTTCCTACGAGCAGTACTTC
size: .
length: 12
J: TRBJ2-7
V: TRBV30
D: .

CDR3: CAWSTGTGWTGELFF
DNA: TGTGCCTGGAGTACCGGGACAGGGTGGACCGGGGAGCTGTTTTTT
size: once
length: 15
J: TRBJ2-2
V: TRBV30
D: TRBD1

CDR3: CANSVRDRGWTEAFF
DNA: TGTGCCAACTCAGTGCGGGACAGGGGGTGGACTGAAGCTTTCTTT
size: .
length: 15
J: TRBJ1-1
V: TRBV9
D: TRBD1